The source of this TCR beta chain is a study of OX40 agonist ivuxolimab in advanced cancers. With respect to the entire study: The costimulatory receptor OX40 (CD134) was targeted by ivuxolimab, a fully human IgG2 agonistic monoclonal antibody. Intravenous ivuxolimab was administered to patients every 2 weeks at six dose levels: 0.01, 0.1, 0.3, 1.5, 3 and 10 mg/kg. Of the approximately 50 dose-escalation patients, hepatocellular carcinoma was present in about 20, melanoma in roughly 15, renal cell carcinoma in 9 and head and neck cancer in 9. The dose-escalation cohort was roughly 83% male with a mean age of 60 years, ranging from roughly 20 to 80. Prior anti-PD-1, anti-PD-L1 or anti-CTLA-4 therapy was permitted, and less than 45% of dose-escalation patients had received checkpoint inhibitors. Partial responses occurred in three dose-escalation patients: two with cutaneous melanoma and one with hepatocellular carcinoma. The point of sequencing TCRbeta in the periphery was to test whether ivuxolimab changed TCR sequence diversity and drove clonal T-cell expansion. The paper covers the monotherapy dose-escalation part of the phase I ivuxolimab trial, which included N of about 50 patients. Paper-wide results and their limitations: Low levels of normalized T-cell clonal expansion were also seen in some patients who did not respond. Which antigens the clonally expanded peripheral T cells were specific for was not determined. Clonal expansion of both CD4+ and CD8+ blood T cells was observed from baseline to week 6 at doses 0.1 to 3.0 mg/kg. In the 0.1-3.0 mg/kg groups, partial responders had among the lowest normalized peripheral clonal expansion, particularly in CD8+ T cells. After ivuxolimab, more expanded clones were found on average in CD8+ T cells than in CD4+ T cells.

To sequence the TCRbeta CDR3 region, genomic DNA was isolated from the sorted cells. TCRbeta CDR3 regions were sequenced using the immunoSEQ Assay. Not all clones reach the TCRdb copy of this immuneACCESS table, which keeps in-frame sequences only. Checked studies attribute under half of the gap to unresolved V genes and leave the rest unexplained. The sample data list 45,000 to 65,000 clones, and around 87% of these were observed just once. The ten largest clonotypes hold approximately 1.8% of the sample. Patients with a history of autoimmune disease or receiving systemic immunosuppression were excluded from the trial. Peripheral blood for TCR sequencing was collected from all dose cohorts at baseline, on cycle 4 day 1, and on cycle 7 day 1. The samples were drawn from a first-in-human, open-label, multicenter phase I dose-escalation trial of ivuxolimab. Adults with locally advanced or metastatic head and neck squamous cell, hepatocellular, melanoma or renal cell carcinoma were enrolled in the trial. CD4+ and CD8+ T cells were sorted separately from peripheral blood before TCR sequencing.

V is cut back by 0 bases and J by 4 bases, with 4 bases in the junction unmatched. The CDR1 and CDR2 encoded by the germline V gene are LGHNA and YNFKEQ. The CDR3 contains 16 residues, cysteine and phenylalanine counted. Only the CDR3 DNA is retained, 48 bases long and in frame from the first base. A note on this clone: Its antigen is not yet known. No much larger clonotype is one base removed from it; base qualities were not supplied.

The clonotype was recovered from an adult with an advanced solid tumor such as melanoma, head and neck, liver or kidney cancer. The V and J genes are TRBV4-2 and TRBJ2-2; 8 nucleotides in the junction match TRBD2. The sample was CD4+ or CD8+ T cells sorted from blood, taken in a trial of the OX40 agonist ivuxolimab. Here the CDR3 is given as CASSQDLAGGTGELFF. The DNA is as follows: TGTGCCAGCAGCCAAGATCTGGCGGGGGGCACCGGGGAGCTGTTTTTT.